This TCR beta chain was captured by sequencing in a study of shared clonotypes between healthy human individuals. For this clone: Its antigen is as yet unknown.

The V end lost 4 bases, the J end lost 5 bases, and 13 bases lay between the germline ends. Germline CDR1 is SGHNT and CDR2 is YYREEE (reference sequence). CDR3 length equals 14 residues. Study results and caveats: Naive CD4 clonotypes were shared across several donors at 5% to 6%. Rarefaction demonstrated incomplete sorted-subset sequencing despite large depth.

Method: immunoSEQ multiplex PCR; TCRdb's copy keeps in-frame clones and lacks some. The table shows more than 2,000,000 clones, with approximately 92% occurring only once. The sequence came from a young man in good health. Source material: naive CD4+ T cells sorted from blood. This sample's subset: CD45RA+ positively selected. The rearrangement uses TRBV5-4 and TRBJ1-5; no definite D call. The DNA of the CDR3 is TGTGCCAGCAGCGCGGACTCCCGAGATCAGCCCCAGCATTTT. Its translation is CASSADSRDQPQHF. Looking up the rest from reference TRBV5-4 and TRBJ1-5 gives the full variable domain: ETGVTQSPTHLIKTRGQQVTLRCSSQSGHNTVSWYQQALGQGPQFIFQYYREEENGRGNFPPRFSGLQFPNYSSELNVNALELDDSALYLCASSADSRDQPQHFGDGTRLSIL.